The 27 T cell receptor beta chains presented below share a single source sample, sequenced in a study of blood T cell repertoires in COVID-19 (dated by TCRdb to the early 2020s). Library method: the immunoSEQ multiplex PCR assay. TCRdb took over this immuneACCESS table, retaining in-frame rearrangements with V and J assigned. Such tables are incomplete; in checked studies, under half of the missing clones stem from an unresolved V gene, and the remainder is unexplained. Present in this sample are about 170,000 clones, around 80% of which were seen just once. The ten largest account for 9.1% of the sample. The sample taken for sequencing was peripheral blood. Receptors were obtained from a woman older than 75 with active or convalescent COVID-19.

V and J are TRBV5-6 and TRBJ2-6, with 8 positions matching TRBD1. V trimming: 1 base; J trimming: 2 bases; junction bases outside the gene matches: 2. Germline CDR1 and CDR2: SGHDT and YYEEEE. CDR3 length equals 16 residues. DNA of the CDR3: TGTGCCAGCAGCTTGAGGACAGGGACTGGGGCCAACGTCCTGACTTTC. Translated: CASSLRTGTGANVLTF.

The V and J genes are TRBV18 and TRBJ1-2; 7 bases agree with TRBD1. Germline CDR1 reads KGHSH; CDR2 reads LQKENI. This CDR3 contains 15 residues. Unmatched junction bases numbered 6, after V lost 3 bases and J lost 2 bases. The CDR3 sequence: CASSPRQGGNYGYTF. The CDR3 DNA follows: TGTGCCAGCTCACCCCGACAGGGTGGGAACTATGGCTACACCTTC.

V gene TRBV19 combines with J gene TRBJ1-4; 7 bases line up with TRBD1. The CDR3 contains 17 residues. V lost 5 bases, J lost 3 bases, and 12 bases stayed unmatched. CDR1 is LNHDA and CDR2 is SQIVND in the germline V gene (reference sequence). CDR3 residues: CASSQTGASRPNEKLFF. DNA for the CDR3: TGTGCCAGTAGTCAAACAGGGGCTTCTAGGCCTAATGAAAAACTGTTTTTT.

CDR3 amino acids: CASSKRARDNQPQHF. The CDR3 nucleotides are TGTGCCAGCAGCAAACGGGCCAGGGATAATCAGCCCCAGCATTTT. The chain carries TRBV21-1 and TRBJ1-5; the listed D gene, TRBD1, was not tested against the DNA. TRBV21-1 is a pseudogene locus. This CDR3 is 15 amino acids long.

The chain has TRBV19 and TRBJ1-4, with TRBD1 matching over 7 bases. CDR1 is LNHDA and CDR2 is SQIVND in the germline V gene (reference sequence). The CDR3 is 13 amino acids. The V segment lost 8 bases and the J segment 4 bases; nucleotides outside the gene matches: 4. The CDR3 nucleotides are TGTGCCAGTTCCAGGGGGGATAATGAAAAACTGTTTTTT. Encoded protein: CASSRGDNEKLFF.

This clone was observed a single time. The chain couples TRBV2 to TRBJ1-6, with a possible D match to TRBD1 (5 bases). The V end was cut by 6 bases, the J end by 8 bases, with 14 bases between. The CDR3 runs to 14 residues. Germline CDR1 reads SNHLY; CDR2 reads FYNNEI. CDR3: CASSGGAFYSPLHF. The CDR3 DNA reads as TGTGCCAGCAGCGGAGGGGCTTTTTATTCACCCCTCCACTTT. The complete variable domain, with remaining parts taken from reference TRBV2 and TRBJ1-6, reads EPEVTQTPSHQVTQMGQEVILRCVPISNHLYFYWYRQILGQKVEFLVSFYNNEISEKSEIFDDQFSVERPDGSNFTLKIRSTKLEDSAMYFCASSGGAFYSPLHFGNGTRLTVT.

This clone was counted between two and nine times. The rearrangement uses TRBV6-5 and TRBJ1-1, with TRBD1 identical over 7 bases. V shed 7 bases, J shed 2 bases, and the junction held 7 bases outside the gene matches. This CDR3 is built from 14 residues. Germline V CDR1 and CDR2: MNHEY, SVGAGI. The CDR3 is CASKSQGVNTEAFF. CDR3 bases: TGTGCCAGCAAGTCCCAGGGGGTCAACACTGAAGCTTTCTTT.

The V call is TRBV5-6, the J call TRBJ1-6; D not certain. Germline V lookup: CDR1 SGHDT, CDR2 YYEEEE. V was shortened by 1 base and J by 2 bases, with 10 bases between the two germline ends. The length of the CDR3 is 16 residues. Written as DNA, the CDR3 is TGTGCCAGCAGCTTGCGGAGGGATGCCTATAATTCACCCCTCCACTTT. Protein sequence: CASSLRRDAYNSPLHF.

V usage is TRBV2 and J usage is TRBJ2-2, with TRBD1 matching over 8 bases. J lost 2 bases, V lost 6 bases, and 5 bases had no gene match. Germline values: CDR1 SNHLY, CDR2 FYNNEI. This CDR3 is 15 amino acids long. CDR3 region: CASRSGTGNTGELFF. DNA of the CDR3: TGTGCCAGCAGGTCCGGGACAGGTAACACCGGGGAGCTGTTTTTT.

The chain has TRBV12-2 and TRBJ1-2; the table's D gene call, TRBD1, was not cross checked with the DNA. TRBV12-2 is a recognized pseudogene. The CDR3 consists of 16 residues. CDR3 DNA: TGTGCAAGTCGCTTTAGGTTCGGACAGCCTAACTATGGCTACACCTTC. Translation: CASRFRFGQPNYGYTF.

J is TRBJ2-1 and V is TRBV7-2, with 14 bases fitting TRBD2. V trimming: 6 bases; J trimming: 5 bases; junction bases outside the gene matches: 3. The CDR3 length is 15 residues. Germline V gives CDR1 SGHTA, CDR2 FQGNSA. In DNA, the CDR3 is TGTGCCAGCAGGTTGACTAGCGGGGGGGACAATGAGCAGTTCTTC. Residues: CASRLTSGGDNEQFF. Drawing the rest from reference TRBV7-2 and TRBJ2-1, the complete variable domain is GAGVSQSPSNKVTEKGKDVELRCDPISGHTALYWYRQSLGQGLEFLIYFQGNSAPDKSGLPSDRFSAERTGGSVSTLTIQRTQQEDSAVYLCASRLTSGGDNEQFFGPGTRLTVL.

The V gene is TRBV5-8, the J gene TRBJ2-3, with D perhaps matching TRBD1 (6 bases). The germline V gene has CDR1 SGHTS and CDR2 YDEGEE. V lost 4 bases and J lost 2, with 8 bases in between. The CDR3 runs 13 residues. This CDR3 is CASSRDTTDTQYF. CDR3 nucleotides: TGTGCCAGCAGCCGGGACACCACAGATACGCAGTATTTT.

The CDR3 is CASSQVGTGKGYGYTF. The CDR3, as DNA: TGTGCCAGCAGCCAAGTTGGGACAGGGAAGGGCTATGGCTACACCTTC. The gene calls are TRBV3-1 (or the pseudogene TRBV3-2) and TRBJ1-2; the match to TRBD1 covers 9 bases. The CDR3 has 16 residues. Germline trimming cut 1 base from V and 4 bases from J; bases unmatched to any gene: 7. From germline, CDR1 is LGHDT and CDR2 YNNKEL (reference sequence).

The chain links TRBV24-1 to TRBJ2-3; D may be TRBD2 (5 bases). The CDR3 runs to 13 residues. The germline CDR1 and CDR2 sequences are KGHDR and SFDVKD. V was clipped by 9 bases and J by 3 bases, with 12 bases between them. The CDR3 bases are TGTGCCACCGCTTCAAGGGAGACAGATACGCAGTATTTT. This sequence encodes CATASRETDTQYF.

The CDR3 DNA sequence: TGTGCCAGTAGTATGTCTGGCGGGACTTGGGCTGAAAAACTGTTTTTT. It codes for CASSMSGGTWAEKLFF. The chain has TRBV19 and TRBJ1-4; D may be TRBD1 (5 bases). CDR1 and CDR2 from the germline V gene are LNHDA and SQIVND (reference sequence). V was trimmed by 3 bases and J by 7 bases, leaving 18 bases between them. The CDR3 runs to 16 residues.

This chain connects TRBV19 to TRBJ1-3, with a tentative D call TRBD1 (6 bases). V lost 6 bases and J lost 0, with 15 bases in between. CDR3 length: 16 amino acids. Germline V gene sequence: CDR1 LNHDA, CDR2 SQIVND (reference sequence). The CDR3 loop reads CASRRATGLSGNTIYF. In DNA, the CDR3 is TGTGCCAGTAGAAGAGCAACAGGGCTCTCTGGAAACACCATATATTTT. The whole variable domain, remainder taken from reference TRBV19 and TRBJ1-3, is DGGITQSPKYLFRKEGQNVTLSCEQNLNHDAMYWYRQDPGQGLRLIYYSQIVNDFQKGDIAEGYSVSREKKESFPLTVTSAQKNPTAFYLCASRRATGLSGNTIYFGEGSWLTVV.

The rearrangement links TRBV6-5 to TRBJ1-5; no clear D gene. Germline values: CDR1 MNHEY, CDR2 SVGAGI. V was clipped by 0 bases and J by 3 bases, with 9 bases between them. This CDR3 has 15 residues. CDR3 region: CASSYSYTSNQPQHF. The CDR3 DNA sequence: TGTGCCAGCAGTTACTCGTACACGTCCAATCAGCCCCAGCATTTT.

This clone appeared many times. The V and J genes are TRBV5-1 and TRBJ2-7; D call uncertain. The CDR3 extends over 11 amino acids. V was trimmed by 4 bases and J by 2 bases, leaving 4 bases between them. Germline V gives CDR1 SGHRS, CDR2 YFSETQ. The CDR3 sequence is CASSEAYEQYF. Here the CDR3 DNA reads TGCGCCAGCAGCGAGGCCTACGAGCAGTACTTC.

The chain carries TRBV5-1 and TRBJ1-1, with TRBD1 matching 8 bases. From germline, CDR1 is SGHRS and CDR2 YFSETQ. V shed 4 bases and J 0 bases; nucleotides not matched to a gene: 8. The length of the CDR3 is 16 residues. The CDR3 sequence is CASSRGTGSLNTEAFF. The DNA for the CDR3 is TGCGCCAGCAGCCGTGGGACAGGTTCTTTGAACACTGAAGCTTTCTTT.

The V call is TRBV6-5, the J call TRBJ2-3; no definite D call. This CDR3 spans 15 amino acids. Trimming removed 5 bases from V and 1 base from J, with 13 bases in between. Germline CDR1 and CDR2: MNHEY and SVGAGI. CDR3: CASSPSPPRTDTQYF. In nucleotides, the CDR3 is TGTGCCAGCAGTCCCTCTCCCCCCCGCACAGATACGCAGTATTTT.

The V call is TRBV4-1, the J call TRBJ2-7, with a weak D call TRBD2 (6 bases). There are 15 residues in the CDR3. Per germline, CDR1 MGHRA and CDR2 YSYEKL. The V gene lost 4 bases and the J gene lost 2 bases, with 15 bases spanning the gap. CDR3 sequence reads: CASSRQSGQTYEQYF. The CDR3 bases are TGCGCCAGCAGCCGTCAAAGCGGGCAGACCTACGAGCAGTACTTC.

This clone has a handful of counts. The genes are TRBV7-8 and TRBJ2-1, with TRBD2 matching 8 bases. Germline V gene data show CDR1 as SGHVS and CDR2 as FQNEAQ. This CDR3 comprises 16 residues. The V segment lost 5 bases and the J segment 4 bases; nucleotides outside the gene matches: 10. In DNA form, the CDR3 reads TGTGCCAGCAGCCTGGGGAACGGGGGGGATTACAATGAGCAGTTCTTC. It yields the protein CASSLGNGGDYNEQFF.

V usage is TRBV4-2 and J usage is TRBJ1-4, with D unresolved. Germline-derived CDR1 and CDR2 are LGHNA and YNFKEQ. This CDR3 is 16 amino acids long. V was shortened by 4 bases and J by 6 bases, with 18 bases between the two germline ends. The CDR3 DNA sequence: TGTGCCAGCAGCCCGATTGTGGCGACTTTGGATGAAAAACTGTTTTTT. Translated, it gives CASSPIVATLDEKLFF.

CDR3 sequence: CASSPRDRGNEQFF. In nucleotides, the CDR3 is TGCGCCAGCAGCCCCCGGGACAGGGGTAATGAGCAGTTCTTC. The V gene is TRBV5-1, the J gene TRBJ2-1; 10 positions match TRBD1. This CDR3 spans 14 amino acids. Trimming took 4 bases from V and 7 from J; bases not matched to a gene: 5. In germline, CDR1 is SGHRS, CDR2 YFSETQ.

The chain links TRBV16 to TRBJ2-5; 8 bases are a match to TRBD1. CDR3 length: 14 residues. V dropped 4 bases and J dropped 4; count of bases not matched to a gene: 5. The germline CDR1 and CDR2 sequences are KGHSY and FQNENV. The CDR3 DNA is TGTGCCAGCAGCCGGCCAGGGGGCACAGAGACCCAGTACTTC. Translation gives CASSRPGGTETQYF.

This clone was seen only a few times. This rearrangement joins TRBV4-1 to TRBJ1-1, with TRBD1 identical over 7 bases. The CDR3 is 16 amino acids. The germline gives CDR1 MGHRA, CDR2 YSYEKL. Trimming took 0 bases from V and 9 from J; bases not matched to a gene: 13. CDR3 sequence reads: CASSQERTGAAVKAFF. DNA of the CDR3: TGCGCCAGCAGCCAAGAGCGAACAGGGGCCGCAGTGAAAGCTTTCTTT.

In this sample, this clone turned up a few times. The V call is TRBV20-1, the J call TRBJ1-1; D is uncertain. Trimming stripped 6 bases from V and 14 bases from J, with 16 bases between. The germline V gene encodes CDR1 DFQATT and CDR2 SNEGSKA (reference sequence). The CDR3 consists of 10 residues. The CDR3 sequence: CSAEAIKGFF. The CDR3 nucleotides read TGCAGTGCCGAGGCCATAAAAGGATTCTTT.